Described below is a single T cell receptor (beta chain) sequence and its context. What it binds is not known. The data were taken from a study of T-cell reconstitution after alpha-beta-depleted transplantation in children. The study, taken as a whole, reports: At around two months after transplant, the alpha-beta T cells were reportedly derived from several hundred expanded clones that came from non-depleted graft cells. Counts and diversity of T cells one year after transplant came mostly from newly produced T cells. Certain patients had high TCRbeta diversity at day 60, and it came from recipient T cells and thymic progenitors that survived.

It was with unique molecular identifiers that the TCRbeta library was prepared. TCRdb reanalysed the PCR reads using MiXCR and keeps one entry per CDR3 protein. The sample includes fewer than 400,000 distinct CDR3 sequences, around 20% seen only once; the top ten take approximately 11%. CDR1 and CDR2 from the germline V gene are SGHTA and FQGTGA. Trimming shortened V by 7 bases and J by 0 bases, and 11 bases separated the two germline ends. This CDR3 spans 14 amino acids. This receptor was obtained from a male patient under 18 who had a stem cell transplant for acute lymphoblastic leukemia, so the T cells may come from the graft donor. The rearrangement joins TRBV7-3 to TRBJ2-3; maybe TRBD1 (5 bases). The material sequenced was PBMCs, mostly from graft donor cells, taken 180 days after TCRalphabeta/CD19-depleted stem cell transplant. This CDR3 reads CASKKGQSTDTQYF. The CDR3 DNA reads TGTGCCAGCAAAAAGGGGCAGAGCACAGATACGCAGTATTTT.